These 5 T cell receptor beta chains came from one sample sequenced in a study of cytomegalovirus exposure and HLA in healthy donors. The primer mix had 60 Vbeta and 13 Jbeta primers. Here immunoSEQ multiplex PCR was the method, and the copy in TCRdb shows in-frame clones only, minus some. Among 120,000 or so clones listed, around 80% were seen once. The specimen sequenced was PBMCs. The receptors shown here come from a man between 25 and 39 years old in good health and CMV-seronegative.

This chain links TRBV4-3 with TRBJ1-5; no clear D. CDR3 size: 15 residues. V was shortened by 0 bases and J by 5 bases, with 11 bases between the two germline ends. CDR1 LGHNA and CDR2 YSLEER come from the germline V gene. CDR3: CASSQDRGSDQPQHF. DNA of the CDR3: TGCGCCAGCAGCCAAGACAGAGGGAGTGATCAGCCCCAGCATTTT.

The chain is built from TRBV28 and TRBJ2-5, with TRBD1 matching over 8 bases. The CDR3 spans 13 residues. The V gene's germline CDR1 is MDHEN and CDR2 SYDVKM. The trim removed 4 bases at V and 13 bases at J, leaving 11 bases unmatched. CDR3 amino acids: CASSSRLTGVPYF. For the CDR3, the DNA is TGTGCCAGCAGTTCCAGACTGACAGGGGTACCGTACTTC.

The chain couples TRBV27 to TRBJ2-1, with 10 nucleotides matching TRBD2. The germline V gene has CDR1 MNHEY and CDR2 SMNVEV (reference sequence). This CDR3 is built from 18 residues. V lost 5 bases to trimming and J lost 2 bases; unmatched junction nucleotides: 12. The CDR3 DNA sequence: TGTGCCAGCAGTCTCCGGAATAGCGGGAGGCCCACCTACAATGAGCAGTTCTTC. This sequence encodes CASSLRNSGRPTYNEQFF.

This clone is termed medium-sized (0.01 to 0.1%). V and J are TRBV7-9 and TRBJ2-1; D is perhaps TRBD2 (6 bases). V shed 5 bases and J shed 4 bases, with 21 bases lying between them. This CDR3 is built from 17 residues. Per the germline V gene, CDR1 is SEHNR and CDR2 is FQNEAQ (reference sequence). In DNA form, the CDR3 reads TGTGCCAGCAGCCCTCGGAGGGGTACGGATTCTTACAATGAGCAGTTCTTC. Its translation: CASSPRRGTDSYNEQFF.

The rearrangement links TRBV7-9 to TRBJ2-5, with TRBD1 matching 8 bases. V shed 4 bases, J shed 5 bases, and the junction held 3 bases outside the gene matches. This CDR3 contains 13 residues. The V gene's germline CDR1 is SEHNR and CDR2 FQNEAQ (reference sequence). CDR3 protein: CASSSQGAETQYF. CDR3 coding DNA: TGTGCCAGCAGCTCCCAGGGGGCGGAGACCCAGTACTTC. Combining the CDR3 with reference TRBV7-9 and TRBJ2-5 gives the whole variable domain DTGVSQNPRHKITKRGQNVTFRCDPISEHNRLYWYRQTLGQGPEFLTYFQNEAQLEKSRLLSDRFSAERPKGSFSTLEIQRTEQGDSAMYLCASSSQGAETQYFGPGTRLLVL.